This TCR beta chain emerged from a study of response to subunit inactivated influenza vaccine. Broader study findings: Authors suggested few new T cells are recruited by each seasonal influenza vaccination.

The sample holds many counts of this clonotype. The target antigen is unknown. TCRdb ran MiXCR on the RT-PCR reads and lists one entry per CDR3 protein. The repertoire has over 400,000 distinct CDR3 sequences, 10% to 15% of them found once; the top ten carry around 12%. V lost 4 bases and J lost 4; bases outside the gene matches: 10. The CDR3 has 17 amino acids. Germline-derived CDR1 and CDR2 are KGHDR and SFDVKD. The TCR was taken from a man over 45 who received an inactivated influenza vaccine. The chain links TRBV24-1 to TRBJ2-3, with 10 bases matching TRBD1. Sequenced material: PBMCs from blood, taken roughly 46 days after vaccination. CDR3: CATSDPGTGDRADTQYF. The CDR3 DNA is TGTGCCACCAGTGACCCCGGGACAGGGGATCGGGCAGATACGCAGTATTTT.